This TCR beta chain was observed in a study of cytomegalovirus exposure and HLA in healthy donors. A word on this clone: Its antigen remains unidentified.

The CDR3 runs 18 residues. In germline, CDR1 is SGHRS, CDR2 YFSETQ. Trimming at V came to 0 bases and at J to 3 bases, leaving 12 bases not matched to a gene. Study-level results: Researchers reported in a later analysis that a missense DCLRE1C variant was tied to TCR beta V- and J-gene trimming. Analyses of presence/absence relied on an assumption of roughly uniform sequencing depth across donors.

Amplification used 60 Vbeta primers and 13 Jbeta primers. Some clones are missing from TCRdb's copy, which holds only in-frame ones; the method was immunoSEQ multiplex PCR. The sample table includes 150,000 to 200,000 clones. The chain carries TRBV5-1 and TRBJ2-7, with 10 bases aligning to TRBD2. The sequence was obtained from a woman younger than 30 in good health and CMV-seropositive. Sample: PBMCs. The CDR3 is CASSLGASGGPTHYEQYF. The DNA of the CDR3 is TGCGCCAGCAGCTTGGGGGCTAGCGGGGGACCCACCCACTACGAGCAGTACTTC.